A selection of T cell receptor beta chains follows, all from one sample in a study of radiation and T cells in renal cell carcinoma. Sequenced by immunoSEQ multiplex PCR; TCRdb stores in-frame clones only, minus some. The sample shows over 120,000 clones, approximately 86% of them seen only once. The sequenced sample was blood, obtained from a patient whose treatment included radiotherapy and nephrectomy. These receptor sequences come from a woman aged 45-65 years with renal cell carcinoma. The CDR3 runs from the conserved cysteine through the conserved F or W. A D gene is named only where the DNA matches it firmly.

TRBD1	TRBV27	CASSFSRDRVHEQYF
.	TRBV4-3	CASSGTPGSTQYF
.	TRBV27	CASSFGQGYNSPLHF
TRBD1	TRBV10-1	CASRGTGWNSPLHF
TRBD1	TRBV19	CASLDRGANGYTF
.	TRBV18	CASSQSDSGSGNTIYF
.	TRBV6-5	CASSYSGGAGYTF
.	TRBV20-1	CSATDARGYTF
.	TRBV19	CASSGSYRNEQFF
TRBD1	TRBV5-1	CASSAQGSYNEQFF
.	TRBV7-2	CASSSLDSYYNSPLHF